The sequence of this T cell receptor (beta chain) was determined in a study of response to subunit inactivated influenza vaccine. TCRdb reprocessed the RT-PCR reads via MiXCR and lists one record per CDR3 protein. In the table there are hundreds of thousands of distinct CDR3 sequences, around 10% of which are singletons. V was pared by 4 bases and J by 3 bases, with 16 bases between. CDR1 is MGHDK and CDR2 is SYGVNS in the germline V gene. The CDR3 is 15 residues long. The sample also formed part of further work on T cells expressing NK-cell markers. That work adds: 5'RACE template switching built TCR beta cDNA with unique molecular identifiers. The TCR beta repertoires were obtained from sorted CD3+CD56+NKG2C+, CD3+CD56+NKG2C- and CD3+CD56-NKG2C+ T cells. Several experiments employed an anti-gamma-delta TCR antibody to confine sorting to alpha-beta TCR T cells.

Sequencing used PBMCs from blood, obtained on the day of vaccination. The genes are TRBV25-1 and TRBJ2-7; D possibly corresponds to TRBD1 (6 bases). This clonotype was sampled from a man aged 45 to 65 who received an inactivated influenza vaccine. CDR3 in amino acids: CASSATRGRGYEQYF. The CDR3 DNA sequence: TGTGCCAGCAGTGCCACTCGGGGCAGGGGCTACGAGCAGTACTTC.